Listed below are T cell receptor beta chains from one sample, sequenced in a study of T cell responses to AZD1222 COVID-19 vaccine. Clones were sequenced by immunoSEQ multiplex PCR, and TCRdb holds only the in-frame ones, with some missing. This table holds under 140,000 clones, approximately 90% found once. Sequencing was performed on peripheral blood, taken 28 days after the second AZD1222 dose. These receptors all come from an adult who received the AZD1222 COVID-19 vaccine. Both conserved end residues are part of each CDR3. Each record gives: V gene, J gene, clone size, D gene, CDR3 DNA, CDR3 protein. The D gene is left open where the match is weak. The size field is filled for only some rows; it gives once, few, many or a size class.

V gene: TRBV2; J gene: TRBJ2-2; clone size: .; D gene: .; CDR3 DNA: TGTGCCAGCAGTGAAGTTGGGAGCTACTCCCGCACCGGGGAGCTGTTTTTT; CDR3 protein: CASSEVGSYSRTGELFF
V gene: TRBV2; J gene: TRBJ2-1; clone size: .; D gene: TRBD2; CDR3 DNA: TGTGCCAGCAGCCGGGACTACTCCTACAATGAGCAGTTCTTC; CDR3 protein: CASSRDYSYNEQFF
V gene: TRBV5-1; J gene: TRBJ1-6; clone size: .; D gene: .; CDR3 DNA: TGCGCCAGCAGCTTAGTTAATAGAAATTCACCCCTCCACTTT; CDR3 protein: CASSLVNRNSPLHF
V gene: TRBV27; J gene: TRBJ2-3; clone size: .; D gene: TRBD1; CDR3 DNA: TGTGCCAGCAGTAAAAGGACAGGCATACGCACAGATACGCAGTATTTT; CDR3 protein: CASSKRTGIRTDTQYF
V gene: TRBV6-5; J gene: TRBJ1-5; clone size: .; D gene: TRBD1; CDR3 DNA: TGTGCCAGCACGGCAGGGGGTAATCAGCCCCAGCATTTT; CDR3 protein: CASTAGGNQPQHF
V gene: TRBV19; J gene: TRBJ2-5; clone size: once; D gene: .; CDR3 DNA: TGTGCCAGTAGTATCTCGGGAGAGACCCAGTACTTC; CDR3 protein: CASSISGETQYF
V gene: TRBV5-6; J gene: TRBJ1-4; clone size: once; D gene: .; CDR3 DNA: TGTGCCAGCAGCTACGGACGCCTAGATGGGGAAAAACTGTTTTTT; CDR3 protein: CASSYGRLDGEKLFF
V gene: TRBV4-1; J gene: TRBJ2-7; clone size: .; D gene: TRBD2; CDR3 DNA: TGCGCCAGCAGCCAAGATCTGGCGGGGGGGCCTGCGTACGAGCAGTACTTC; CDR3 protein: CASSQDLAGGPAYEQYF
V gene: TRBV6-2/TRBV6-3; J gene: TRBJ1-6; clone size: .; D gene: .; CDR3 DNA: TGTGCCAGCAGTTATCGGGAGTATAATTCACCCCTCCACTTT; CDR3 protein: CASSYREYNSPLHF
V gene: TRBV7-9; J gene: TRBJ1-5; clone size: once; D gene: .; CDR3 DNA: TGTGCCAGCAGCTTATGGGATCAGCCCCAGCATTTT; CDR3 protein: CASSLWDQPQHF
V gene: TRBV18; J gene: TRBJ1-2; clone size: .; D gene: TRBD1; CDR3 DNA: TGTGCCAGCTCACCTATCGGACAGGGAAGGGGACATGGCTACACCTTC; CDR3 protein: CASSPIGQGRGHGYTF
V gene: TRBV5-1; J gene: TRBJ2-7; clone size: .; D gene: .; CDR3 DNA: TGCGCCAGCAGCCGACAGGCTGACTCTTCCTACGAGCAGTACTTC; CDR3 protein: CASSRQADSSYEQYF
V gene: TRBV30; J gene: TRBJ2-5; clone size: .; D gene: TRBD2; CDR3 DNA: TGTGCCTGGAGCACCGGACTAGCGGGAGGGCCGCAGGAGACCCAGTACTTC; CDR3 protein: CAWSTGLAGGPQETQYF
V gene: TRBV15; J gene: TRBJ2-3; clone size: .; D gene: TRBD2; CDR3 DNA: TGTGCCACCAGCAGAGATCGGGGGGGCCCAGATACGCAGTATTTT; CDR3 protein: CATSRDRGGPDTQYF
V gene: TRBV30; J gene: TRBJ2-3; clone size: .; D gene: .; CDR3 DNA: TGTGCCTGGGGGGTGACAGATACGCAGTATTTT; CDR3 protein: CAWGVTDTQYF
V gene: TRBV5-1; J gene: TRBJ2-3; clone size: .; D gene: .; CDR3 DNA: TGCGCCAGCAGCTTAGTGAGCGGCACAGATACGCAGTATTTT; CDR3 protein: CASSLVSGTDTQYF
V gene: TRBV19; J gene: TRBJ1-5; clone size: .; D gene: TRBD1; CDR3 DNA: TGTGCCAGTAACCAGGGGGCTAGGCAGCCCCAGCATTTT; CDR3 protein: CASNQGARQPQHF
V gene: TRBV13; J gene: TRBJ2-7; clone size: .; D gene: .; CDR3 DNA: TGTGCCAGCAGCTTAGATGGGGGCTACGAGCAGTACTTC; CDR3 protein: CASSLDGGYEQYF
V gene: TRBV20-1; J gene: TRBJ2-7; clone size: .; D gene: .; CDR3 DNA: TGCAGTGCTAGTCGGACTGGAGCGACCTACGAGCAGTACTTC; CDR3 protein: CSASRTGATYEQYF
V gene: TRBV5-1; J gene: TRBJ2-3; clone size: .; D gene: .; CDR3 DNA: TGCGCCAGCAGCTACACCGGCCTAGAGGCGCAGTATTTT; CDR3 protein: CASSYTGLEAQYF
V gene: TRBV19; J gene: TRBJ1-5; clone size: .; D gene: .; CDR3 DNA: TGTGCCAGTAGTCTCCTCGGTCTCATGCGGAGCAATCAGCCCCAGCATTTT; CDR3 protein: CASSLLGLMRSNQPQHF
V gene: TRBV7-3; J gene: TRBJ1-3; clone size: .; D gene: .; CDR3 DNA: TGTGCCAGCAGCTTACTCGGGGGTGCTGGAAACACCATATATTTT; CDR3 protein: CASSLLGGAGNTIYF
V gene: TRBV6-6; J gene: TRBJ1-5; clone size: once; D gene: .; CDR3 DNA: TGTGCCAGCAGTCTCACCAGGGGTAGCAATCAGCCCCAGCATTTT; CDR3 protein: CASSLTRGSNQPQHF
V gene: TRBV2; J gene: TRBJ2-7; clone size: .; D gene: TRBD1; CDR3 DNA: TGTGCCAGCACGGGACAGCGCTCCTACGAGCAGTACTTC; CDR3 protein: CASTGQRSYEQYF
V gene: TRBV28; J gene: TRBJ1-1; clone size: .; D gene: .; CDR3 DNA: TGTGCCAGCACGCGGGAGAACACTGAAGCTTTCTTT; CDR3 protein: CASTRENTEAFF
V gene: TRBV5-5; J gene: TRBJ1-5; clone size: once; D gene: TRBD1; CDR3 DNA: TGTGCCAGCAGCCCGCAACCGGGACAGGGGTCACAGCCCCAGCATTTT; CDR3 protein: CASSPQPGQGSQPQHF
V gene: TRBV6-5; J gene: TRBJ1-3; clone size: few; D gene: TRBD1; CDR3 DNA: TGTGCCAGCATGTGGGACAGCTCAACTGGAAACACCATATATTTT; CDR3 protein: CASMWDSSTGNTIYF
V gene: TRBV5-1; J gene: TRBJ1-5; clone size: few; D gene: .; CDR3 DNA: TGCGCCAGCAGCTTGGGGACGGCAGGGCCCCAGCATTTT; CDR3 protein: CASSLGTAGPQHF
V gene: TRBV12-3/TRBV12-4; J gene: TRBJ1-3; clone size: many; D gene: .; CDR3 DNA: TGTGCCAGCAGTTTAGATTCGGGAAACACCATATATTTT; CDR3 protein: CASSLDSGNTIYF